The 17 T cell receptor beta chains given below trace back to one sample, sequenced in a study of shared clonotypes between healthy human individuals. Data came from immunoSEQ multiplex PCR; TCRdb stores just in-frame clones and leaves some out. The sample lists just over 2,000,000 clones; around 95% were seen once. Material for sequencing was naive CD4+ T cells sorted from blood. The subset here: CD45RA+ positively selected. The receptors stem from a man younger than 30 in good health.

The chain joins TRBV6-6 to TRBJ2-7, with 7 bases aligning to TRBD2. Trimming removed 6 bases from V and 3 bases from J; junction bases left unmatched: 5. There are 13 residues in the CDR3. Germline V gene data show CDR1 as MNHNY and CDR2 as SVGAGI (reference sequence). Written as DNA, the CDR3 is TGTGCCAGCAGCCCTGGGGGGGACTACGAGCAGTACTTC. It is translated as CASSPGGDYEQYF.

In the case of this clone: The same CDR3 is also encoded by other DNA sequences in this sample. The genes are TRBV29-1 and TRBJ1-1, with 7 positions matching TRBD1. The CDR3 spans 12 residues. J was trimmed by 2 bases and V by 6 bases; bases with no gene match: 3. Germline-derived CDR1 and CDR2 are SQVTM and ANQGSEA. The DNA of the CDR3 is TGCAGCGTGGGAGGGGGCAACACTGAAGCTTTCTTT. It encodes CSVGGGNTEAFF.

The chain recombines TRBV5-6 with TRBJ2-5; TRBD2 aligns across 12 bases. The germline V gene has CDR1 SGHDT and CDR2 YYEEEE. V lost 1 base, J lost 5 bases, and 12 bases stayed unmatched. The CDR3 has 18 amino acids. The DNA for the CDR3 is TGTGCCAGCAGCTTGACTCGGCTAGCGGGAGGGTATCGGGAGACCCAGTACTTC. Amino acid sequence: CASSLTRLAGGYRETQYF.

The CDR3 sequence is CASSISPLSNQPQHF. CDR3 DNA sequence: TGTGCCAGTAGTATCAGCCCGCTGAGCAATCAGCCCCAGCATTTT. The chain carries TRBV19 and TRBJ1-5; D remains ambiguous. V lost 3 bases and J lost 1, with 10 bases in between. Per the germline V gene, CDR1 is LNHDA and CDR2 is SQIVND (reference sequence). CDR3 length: 15 residues.

This rearrangement joins TRBV10-3 to TRBJ1-2, with 7 bases that match TRBD1. The CDR3 spans 14 residues. Germline CDR1 ENHRY, CDR2 SYGVKD. After removal of 6 bases from V and 6 bases from J, the junction contained 10 bases not matched to a gene. The CDR3 sequence: CAIRPTGTENGYTF. The CDR3 coding sequence is TGTGCCATCAGACCTACCGGGACAGAGAATGGCTACACCTTC.

J is TRBJ2-3 and V is TRBV19; D perhaps matches TRBD2 (6 bases). CDR3 length equals 14 residues. Trimming cost V 7 bases and J 4 bases, with 15 bases left between them. Germline V gene lookup returns CDR1 LNHDA and CDR2 SQIVND (reference sequence). In nucleotides, the CDR3 is TGTGCCAGTAATCCGGGACTTTCGGCAGATACGCAGTATTTT. This gives the protein CASNPGLSADTQYF.

The rearrangement joins TRBV21-1 to TRBJ2-3. TRBV21-1 is annotated as a pseudogene. The CDR3 consists of 15 residues. This CDR3 is CASRVWGSSTDTQYF. CDR3 coding DNA: TGTGCCAGCAGGGTTTGGGGGTCTAGCACAGATACGCAGTATTTT.

J is TRBJ2-2 and V is TRBV30, with 9 bases matching TRBD2. The germline gives CDR1 GTSNPN, CDR2 SVGIG (reference sequence). The CDR3 is 14 residues long. The V segment lost 1 base and the J segment 6 bases; nucleotides outside the gene matches: 3. The CDR3 region has the DNA TGTGCCTGGAGTGCAGCGGGGGGCCCCGGGGAGCTGTTTTTT. Protein sequence: CAWSAAGGPGELFF.

With regard to this clone: At one of its ends the junction is not consistent with the germline gene, which may arise from a read error. V and J are TRBV29-1 and TRBJ1-3; D uncertain. CDR3 length: 11 amino acids. The germline CDR1 and CDR2 sequences are SQVTM and ANQGSEA. The chain's CDR3 is CCVSSGNTIYF. The CDR3 bases are TGCTGCGTGAGCTCTGGAAACACCATATATTTT. The whole variable domain, filled in from reference TRBV29-1 and TRBJ1-3, reads SAVISQKPSRDICQRGTSLTIQCQVDSQVTMMFWYRQQPGQSLTLIATANQGSEATYESGFVIDKFPISRPNLTFSTLTVSNMSPEDSSIYLCCVSSGNTIYFGEGSWLTVV.

The rearrangement joins TRBV5-1 to TRBJ1-4, with D uncertain. Per germline, CDR1 SGHRS and CDR2 YFSETQ. Trimming shortened V by 4 bases and J by 5 bases, and 15 bases separated the two germline ends. The CDR3 is made up of 15 amino acids. In DNA, the CDR3 is TGCGCCAGCAGCCCATCGCCGGCAGCAAATGAAAAACTGTTTTTT. Its translation is CASSPSPAANEKLFF.

The gene calls are TRBV6-1 and TRBJ1-6, with D perhaps matching TRBD1 (5 bases). Germline V gene sequence: CDR1 MNHNS, CDR2 SASEGT. This CDR3 contains 15 residues. Trimming removed 3 bases from V and 1 base from J, with 7 bases in between. The CDR3: CASSEGESYNSPLHF. The CDR3 region has the DNA TGTGCCAGCAGTGAGGGGGAGTCCTATAATTCACCCCTCCACTTT.

The gene calls are TRBV2 and TRBJ2-1, with a weak D call TRBD1 (5 bases). Germline V CDR1 and CDR2: SNHLY, FYNNEI. This CDR3 contains 17 residues. The V end lost 7 bases, the J end lost 1 base, and 20 bases lay between the germline ends. The CDR3 DNA reads TGTGCCAGCATGGATACAGGACGAGCTCGGTCCTACAATGAGCAGTTCTTC. This sequence encodes CASMDTGRARSYNEQFF.

The chain couples TRBV7-8 to TRBJ2-1; TRBD1 is a possible D gene (5 bases). Germline CDR1 reads SGHVS; CDR2 reads FQNEAQ. With 5 bases removed from V and 2 bases from J, the gap between germline ends came to 16 bases. The CDR3 sequence is 16 residues long. CDR3 sequence (DNA): TGTGCCAGCAGCCTAAGATCTCAGGGAACCTACAATGAGCAGTTCTTC. The encoded protein is CASSLRSQGTYNEQFF.

This clone has a count of ten or more. The same CDR3 arises from other DNA sequences in this sample as well. V is TRBV2 and J is TRBJ2-2; the match to TRBD2 covers 8 bases. Trimming removed 6 bases from V and 1 base from J; junction bases left unmatched: 7. Germline CDR1 reads SNHLY; CDR2 reads FYNNEI. This CDR3 is built from 16 residues. CDR3 in DNA: TGTGCCAGCAGACCACCTACTAGCGGGAACACCGGGGAGCTGTTTTTT. Translating gives CASRPPTSGNTGELFF.

In DNA form, the CDR3 reads TGTGCCAGCAGTGAAGCCGGGGGTACTGGAAACACCATATATTTT. Translated, it gives CASSEAGGTGNTIYF. This rearrangement joins TRBV6-1 to TRBJ1-3, with D maybe TRBD1 (5 bases). This CDR3 spans 15 amino acids. CDR1 and CDR2 (germline): MNHNS, SASEGT. V was clipped by 0 bases and J by 2 bases, with 8 bases between them.

This chain joins TRBV6-6 and TRBJ1-2; 8 nucleotides align to TRBD1. The CDR3 runs 13 residues. The V and J ends lost 7 bases and 4 bases, in that order; junction bases with no gene match: 5. The germline V gene encodes CDR1 MNHNY and CDR2 SVGAGI (reference sequence). CDR3 in DNA: TGTGCCAGCATGCGGACAGGGCCCTATGGCTACACCTTC. It yields the protein CASMRTGPYGYTF.

This clone was recorded only once. Other DNA sequences of this sample code for an identical CDR3. CDR3 nucleotide sequence: TGTGCCAGCAGTTTGGACCGGGGTTATGGCTACACCTTC. Translating it yields CASSLDRGYGYTF. The V and J genes are TRBV7-2 and TRBJ1-2, with D hard to call. V lost 6 bases, J lost 5 bases, and 13 bases lay in between. The CDR3 totals 13 residues. Germline V gene data show CDR1 as SGHTA and CDR2 as FQGNSA.